This entry describes one TCR beta chain. What it recognizes is unknown. Sequencing used cDNA as its template, made by extracting RNA and reverse transcribing it. The repertoire was sequenced with immunoSEQ multiplex PCR; TCRdb's copy has only in-frame clones and lacks some. In the table there are nearly 95,000 clones, just over 70% of which are singletons. The source of the sample is a study of CD8+ T cells in alopecia areata. Study summary: Treated patients received oral tofacitinib, 5 to 10 mg twice daily. Study-level findings and limits: Normal scalp had lower clonality than lesional scalp, with alopecia totalis/universalis lesions showing this most strongly.

V was clipped by 7 bases and J by 2 bases; unmatched bases: 5. Germline CDR1 reads MNHEY; CDR2 reads SVGAGI. The CDR3 contains 14 residues. Treatment denoted: oral pan-JAK inhibitor, 5-10 mg twice daily. The specimen comprised CD8+ T cells sorted from blood, sampled around week 42, from a patient treated with tofacitinib. The sequence derives from a human donor with alopecia areata. The chain employs TRBV6-5 and TRBJ1-2; TRBD1 matches 9 bases. CDR3 DNA: TGTGCCAGCACCCCCGGGACAGGGAACTATGGCTACACCTTC. Translating it yields CASTPGTGNYGYTF.